Listed below are T cell receptor beta chains from one sample, sequenced in a study of blood T cell repertoires in COVID-19. The assay was immunoSEQ multiplex PCR, and TCRdb's table has in-frame clones only and misses some. The table records 150,000 or so clones, approximately 84% of them present only once. Sequenced material: PBMCs or T cells enriched from blood (not recorded which). These receptor sequences come from a man aged 45-60 years who had recovered from COVID-19. Both conserved end residues are part of each CDR3. Fields, in order: V gene, clone size, J gene, D gene, CDR3 DNA, CDR3 protein. The D gene is left open where the match is weak. Only some rows state a clone size, as once, few, many or a class for expanded clones.

>TRBV7-9|-|TRBJ1-6|-
TGTGCCAGCAGTACGGGAGCGAGCTCCTATAATTCACCCCTCCACTTT
CASSTGASSYNSPLHF
>TRBV3-1/TRBV3-2|-|TRBJ1-4|-
TGTGCCAGCAGCCAAGATCCCGTACGGGGTGAAAAACTGTTTTTT
CASSQDPVRGEKLFF
>TRBV2|-|TRBJ2-1|TRBD2
TGTGCCAGCAGTCGACTAGCGGGGGGCCCCGAGCAGTTCTTC
CASSRLAGGPEQFF
>TRBV3-1/TRBV3-2|-|TRBJ1-5|-
TGTGCCAGCAGCCAAGATGTCAGCGGGAGCAATCAGCCCCAGCATTTT
CASSQDVSGSNQPQHF
>TRBV18|few|TRBJ1-1|-
TGTGCCAGCTCACCGCAGGGGAACACTGAAGCTTTCTTT
CASSPQGNTEAFF
>TRBV2|-|TRBJ2-6|-
TGTGCCAGCAGGCCTTTGAGCTCTGGGGCCAACGTCCTGACTTTC
CASRPLSSGANVLTF
>TRBV19|few|TRBJ2-2|TRBD2
TGTGCCAGTAGTATAGGTAGCGGGACGGGGACCGGGGAGCTGTTTTTT
CASSIGSGTGTGELFF
>TRBV11-2|-|TRBJ2-7|TRBD2
TGTGCCAGCAGTCCTAGCGGGGTAAGGAGCGAGCAGTACTTC
CASSPSGVRSEQYF
>TRBV7-7|-|TRBJ2-1|TRBD1
TGTGCTAGCAGCCCGGGACAGGGGAGAAATGAGCAGTTCTTC
CASSPGQGRNEQFF
>TRBV6-5|-|TRBJ2-1|-
TGTGCCAGCAGTTCCGGGGTAGCGGACTCCTACAATGAGCAGTTCTTC
CASSSGVADSYNEQFF
>TRBV20-1|-|TRBJ1-5|-
TGCAGTGCTAGTATAGGGACATTCGATCAGCCCCAGCATTTT
CSASIGTFDQPQHF
>TRBV6-5|-|TRBJ2-3|TRBD2
TGTGCCAGCAGTACCCCGGGGGGGCCGACAGATACGCAGTATTTT
CASSTPGGPTDTQYF
>TRBV5-1|-|TRBJ1-3|-
TGCGCCAGCAGCGGTACAGGGCGCTCTGGAAACACCATATATTTT
CASSGTGRSGNTIYF
>TRBV2|-|TRBJ2-3|TRBD2
TGTGCCGGACCACTAGCGGGGAACACAGATACGCAGTATTTT
CAGPLAGNTDTQYF
>TRBV6-5|-|TRBJ1-3|TRBD1
TGTGCCAGCAGGTTTACAGGGGATGGAAACACCATATATTTT
CASRFTGDGNTIYF
>TRBV4-1|-|TRBJ1-1|-
TGCGCCAGCAGCCAAGAAATTAGGAGGCCGGCTGAAGCTTTCTTT
CASSQEIRRPAEAFF
>TRBV13|-|TRBJ1-1|-
TGTGCCAGCAGCTTGGGGACAAATGAAGCTTTCTTT
CASSLGTNEAFF
>TRBV9|-|TRBJ1-5|TRBD1
TGTGCCAGCAGCGAAACAGGGGACCGTCAGCCCCAGCATTTT
CASSETGDRQPQHF
>TRBV27|-|TRBJ2-7|TRBD1
TGTGCCAGCAGTAACCAGGGACAGGGCTACGAGCAGTACTTC
CASSNQGQGYEQYF
>TRBV6-5|few|TRBJ1-2|TRBD1
TGTGCCAGCAGCCCATGGGGACAGGGAAACTATGGCTACACCTTC
CASSPWGQGNYGYTF
>TRBV6-5|-|TRBJ1-6|TRBD1
TGTGCCAGCAGTCGACAGGGTGGTTCACCCCTCCACTTT
CASSRQGGSPLHF
>TRBV7-2|few|TRBJ1-6|TRBD1
TGTGCCAGCAGCTTAGTTTTTACAGGGGTCTATAATTCACCCCTCCACTTT
CASSLVFTGVYNSPLHF